This entry features one T cell receptor beta chain sequence. Its antigen is not identified. With a much larger clone just one base away, this may be a read error. J was trimmed by 10 bases and V by 5 bases; bases with no gene match: 7. The CDR3 consists of 14 residues. The germline CDR1 and CDR2 sequences are LNHNV and YYDKDF (reference sequence). The data originate from a study of blood T cells in healthy people across ages. Points from the study as a whole: As age increased, TCR beta diversity per million T cells fell in a roughly linear fashion.

Combining a sample-barcoded 5' primer with a J-beta primer mix, a second PCR ran for about 6 to 11 cycles. Via MiXCR, TCRdb re-called the 5' RACE reads, giving one row per CDR3 protein. Among some 1.5 million distinct CDR3 sequences listed, under 30% were seen once. Material for sequencing was blood. The TCR comes from a woman in her twenties or thirties in good health. V and J are TRBV15 and TRBJ2-1; 11 bases are a match to TRBD2. The CDR3 here is CATSRGLAAREQFF. Here the CDR3 DNA reads TGTGCCACCAGCCGGGGACTAGCGGCACGCGAGCAGTTCTTC. The whole variable domain, filled in from reference TRBV15 and TRBJ2-1, reads DAMVIQNPRYQVTQFGKPVTLSCSQTLNHNVMYWYQQKSSQAPKLLFHYYDKDFNNEADTPDNFQSRRPNTSFCFLDIRSPGLGDTAMYLCATSRGLAAREQFFGPGTRLTVL.